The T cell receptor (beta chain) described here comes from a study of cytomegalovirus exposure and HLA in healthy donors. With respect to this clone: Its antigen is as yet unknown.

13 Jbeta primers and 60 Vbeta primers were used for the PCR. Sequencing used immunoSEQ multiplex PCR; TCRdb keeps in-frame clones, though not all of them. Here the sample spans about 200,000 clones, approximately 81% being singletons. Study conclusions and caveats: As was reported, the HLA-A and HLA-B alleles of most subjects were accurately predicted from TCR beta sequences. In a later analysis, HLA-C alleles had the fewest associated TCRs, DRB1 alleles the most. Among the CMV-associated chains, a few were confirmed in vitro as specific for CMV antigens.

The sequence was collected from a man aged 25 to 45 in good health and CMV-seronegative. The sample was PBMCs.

The CDR3 here is CSVETGYNEQFF. CDR3 DNA: TGCAGCGTTGAAACAGGCTACAATGAGCAGTTCTTC. V and J are TRBV29-1 and TRBJ2-1; possibly TRBD1 for D (5 bases). CDR3 length: 12 residues. The germline V gene encodes CDR1 SQVTM and CDR2 ANQGSEA. V was clipped by 2 bases and J by 3 bases, with 5 bases between them.